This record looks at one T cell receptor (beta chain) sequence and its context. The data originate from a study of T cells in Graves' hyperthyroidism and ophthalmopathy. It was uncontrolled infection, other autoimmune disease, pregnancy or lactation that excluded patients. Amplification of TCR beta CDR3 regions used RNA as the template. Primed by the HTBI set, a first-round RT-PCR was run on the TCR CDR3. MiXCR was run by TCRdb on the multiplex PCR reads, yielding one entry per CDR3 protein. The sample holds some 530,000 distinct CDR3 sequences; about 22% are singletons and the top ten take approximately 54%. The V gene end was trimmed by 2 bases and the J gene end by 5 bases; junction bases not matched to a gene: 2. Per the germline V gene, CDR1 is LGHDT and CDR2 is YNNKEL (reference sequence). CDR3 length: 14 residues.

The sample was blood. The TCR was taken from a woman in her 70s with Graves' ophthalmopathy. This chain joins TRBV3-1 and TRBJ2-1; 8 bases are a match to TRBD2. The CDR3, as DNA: TGTGCCAGCAGCCAAAACGGGAGGGACAATGAGCAGTTCTTC. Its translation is CASSQNGRDNEQFF.